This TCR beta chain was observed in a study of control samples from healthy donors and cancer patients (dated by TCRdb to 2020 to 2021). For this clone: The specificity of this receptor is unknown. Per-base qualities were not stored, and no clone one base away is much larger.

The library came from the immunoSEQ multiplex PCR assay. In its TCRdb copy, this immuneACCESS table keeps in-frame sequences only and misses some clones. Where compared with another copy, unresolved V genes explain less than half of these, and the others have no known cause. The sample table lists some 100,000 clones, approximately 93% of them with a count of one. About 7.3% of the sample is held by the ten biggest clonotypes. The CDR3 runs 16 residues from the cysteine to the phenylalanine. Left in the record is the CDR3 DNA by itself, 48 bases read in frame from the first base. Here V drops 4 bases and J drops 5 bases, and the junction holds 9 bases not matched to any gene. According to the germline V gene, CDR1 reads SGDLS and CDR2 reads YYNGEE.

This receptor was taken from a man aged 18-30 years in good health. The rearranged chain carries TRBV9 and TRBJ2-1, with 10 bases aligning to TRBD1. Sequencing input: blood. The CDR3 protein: CASSIRGQGINNEQFF. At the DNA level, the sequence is TGTGCCAGCAGCATAAGGGGACAGGGGATCAACAATGAGCAGTTCTTC.